The clone carrying this T cell receptor (beta chain) was counted a single time. V was clipped by 6 bases and J by 7 bases, with 9 bases between them. The germline CDR1 and CDR2 sequences are MNHEY and SVGEGT. This CDR3 has 11 amino acids. The data belong to a study of blood T cell repertoires in COVID-19. Study in general: In each case, the material was cDNA or gDNA derived from T cells, B-cell-depleted T cells, or PBMCs.

Original data processing: The assay estimated nucleated cells by amplifying reference gene primers. Generated by immunoSEQ multiplex PCR, the TCRdb table keeps only in-frame clones and is missing some. V and J calls plus clone size are reproduced from that table; the DNA served to infer D and trimming. This sample carries some 300,000 clones, about 82% of them seen once, and the ten largest clones take over 3.5%. Sequencing was done on a sample of peripheral blood. The sequence was obtained from a woman in her 50s with active or convalescent COVID-19. The V call is TRBV6-2 or TRBV6-3, the J call TRBJ1-2, with D hard to call. The CDR3 spells CASSSWSGYTF. CDR3 sequence (DNA): TGTGCCAGCAGCTCCTGGAGTGGCTACACCTTC.